The source of this TCR beta chain is a study of response to subunit inactivated influenza vaccine. There are 16 residues in the CDR3. The J segment lost 0 bases and the V segment lost 12 bases, leaving 13 bases of the junction unmatched. Germline lookup yields CDR1 KGHDR and CDR2 SFDVKD. MiXCR, run by TCRdb on the RT-PCR reads, gives a single entry per CDR3 protein. The sample includes 500,000 to 600,000 distinct CDR3 sequences, 11% to 15% of them seen just once. Points on this clonotype: Its target is not known.

Study-wide findings and caveats: It was suggested by the authors that few new T cells are recruited by each seasonal influenza vaccination.

The rearrangement joins TRBV24-1 to TRBJ2-3; 8 nucleotides agree with TRBD2. This specimen consisted of PBMCs from blood, obtained roughly 12 days after vaccination. This sequence was found in a man aged 50-59 years who received an inactivated influenza vaccine. The CDR3 reads CAVGLAGATSTDTQYF. CDR3 bases: TGTGCCGTTGGGCTAGCGGGCGCGACTAGCACAGATACGCAGTATTTT.